A selection of T cell receptor beta chains follows, all from one sample in a study of shared clonotypes between healthy human individuals. Produced via immunoSEQ multiplex PCR; TCRdb's table is partial and in-frame only. Here the sample spans about 1.1 million clones, about 80% being singletons. Sequencing input: memory CD4+ T cells from PBMCs. The origin of the receptors is a man aged 18 to 30 in good health. Some clones in this sample may be carry-over from other donors' samples. Each CDR3 is given with its conserved first and last residue. Each record gives: J gene, D gene, clone size, V gene, CDR3 DNA, CDR3 protein. D genes are given only for firm matches. Only part of the rows carry a size: once, few, many, or a class if the clone is expanded.

j_gene: TRBJ2-7; d_gene: TRBD2; abundance: once; v_gene: TRBV30; CDR3nt: TGCGCCTGGACAGCGGGAGGGGTGGGAGAGCAGTACTTC; CDR3aa: CAWTAGGVGEQYF
j_gene: TRBJ2-3; d_gene: NA; abundance: NA; v_gene: TRBV27; CDR3nt: TGTGCCAGCAGTCCGCGAGCGGGCAGCACAGATACGCAGTATTTT; CDR3aa: CASSPRAGSTDTQYF
j_gene: TRBJ1-1; d_gene: NA; abundance: few; v_gene: TRBV14; CDR3nt: TGTGCCAGCAGCCAACCCAGGGTTTTGAGGACTGAAGCTTTCTTT; CDR3aa: CASSQPRVLRTEAFF
j_gene: TRBJ2-7; d_gene: TRBD2; abundance: NA; v_gene: TRBV28; CDR3nt: TGTGCCAGCAGTTTTAGACTAGCGGGAGTATACGAGCAGTACTTC; CDR3aa: CASSFRLAGVYEQYF
j_gene: TRBJ1-1; d_gene: NA; abundance: few; v_gene: TRBV29-1; CDR3nt: TGCAGCGTGCATCTTATGGACAGGAACACTGAAGCTTTCTTT; CDR3aa: CSVHLMDRNTEAFF
j_gene: TRBJ1-2; d_gene: NA; abundance: NA; v_gene: TRBV2; CDR3nt: TGTGCCAGCAGATTACAGGCCGACTATAACTATGGCTACACCTTC; CDR3aa: CASRLQADYNYGYTF
j_gene: TRBJ2-2; d_gene: NA; abundance: NA; v_gene: TRBV5-1; CDR3nt: TGCGCCAGCCGCGGAGGGGCAGAGAACACCGGGGAGCTGTTTTTT; CDR3aa: CASRGGAENTGELFF
j_gene: TRBJ1-2; d_gene: NA; abundance: NA; v_gene: TRBV4-3; CDR3nt: TGCGCCAGCAGCCCGGGCCCAGGACCTAGGGCTGTTGGCTACACCTTC; CDR3aa: CASSPGPGPRAVGYTF
j_gene: TRBJ2-3; d_gene: NA; abundance: NA; v_gene: TRBV5-1; CDR3nt: TGCGCCAGCAGTCCTAAGCCCGGGGCAGATACGCAGTATTTT; CDR3aa: CASSPKPGADTQYF
j_gene: TRBJ2-1; d_gene: TRBD1; abundance: few; v_gene: TRBV6-1; CDR3nt: TGTGCCAGCAGTGAACTCACAGGGGGCGTGGATGAGCAGTTCTTC; CDR3aa: CASSELTGGVDEQFF
j_gene: TRBJ1-1; d_gene: NA; abundance: NA; v_gene: TRBV5-1; CDR3nt: TGCGCCAGCAGCTTTGTAGACGGCAACACTGAAGCTTTCTTT; CDR3aa: CASSFVDGNTEAFF
j_gene: TRBJ1-1; d_gene: NA; abundance: NA; v_gene: TRBV7-9; CDR3nt: TGTGCCAGCAGCTTGCCCCCTCGACAGGAGGACACTGAAGCTTTCTTT; CDR3aa: CASSLPPRQEDTEAFF
j_gene: TRBJ2-7; d_gene: NA; abundance: NA; v_gene: TRBV10-2; CDR3nt: TGCGCCAGCACCTCCTCGGTCGGCGAGCAGTACTTC; CDR3aa: CASTSSVGEQYF
j_gene: TRBJ2-1; d_gene: NA; abundance: NA; v_gene: TRBV6-6; CDR3nt: TGTGCCAGCAGTTACGAGACTAGAGACAATGAGCAGTTCTTC; CDR3aa: CASSYETRDNEQFF
j_gene: TRBJ1-4; d_gene: NA; abundance: NA; v_gene: TRBV30; CDR3nt: TGTGCCTGGAGTGTGGGAAGTGAAAAACTGTTTTTT; CDR3aa: CAWSVGSEKLFF